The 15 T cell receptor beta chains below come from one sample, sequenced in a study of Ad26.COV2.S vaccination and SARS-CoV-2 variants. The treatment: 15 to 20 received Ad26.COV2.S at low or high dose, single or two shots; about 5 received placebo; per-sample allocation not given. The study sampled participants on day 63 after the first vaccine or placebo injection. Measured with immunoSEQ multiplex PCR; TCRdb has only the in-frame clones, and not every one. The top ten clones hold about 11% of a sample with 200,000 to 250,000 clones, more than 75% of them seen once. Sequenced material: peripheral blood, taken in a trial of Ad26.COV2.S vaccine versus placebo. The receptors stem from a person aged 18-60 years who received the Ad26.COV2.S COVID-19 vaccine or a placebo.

Here the CDR3 reads CASSYSSTPGETQYF. CDR3 nucleotide sequence: TGTGCCAGCAGTTACTCGTCGACCCCCGGGGAGACCCAGTACTTC. J is TRBJ2-5 and V is TRBV6-6, with D hard to call. Trimming took 0 bases from V and 5 from J, leaving 13 bases between them. CDR1 is MNHNY, CDR2 SVGAGI, per germline (reference sequence). There are 15 residues in the CDR3.

The CDR3 DNA reads TGTGCCAGTAGTATAGGGGGGCGAGAGGGGATATGGACAGATACGCAGTATTTT. Encoded protein: CASSIGGREGIWTDTQYF. This rearrangement joins TRBV19 to TRBJ2-3; a possible D gene is TRBD1 (6 bases). The V and J ends lost 1 base and 3 bases respectively, with 20 bases between them. This CDR3 spans 18 amino acids. In germline, CDR1 is LNHDA, CDR2 SQIVND (reference sequence).

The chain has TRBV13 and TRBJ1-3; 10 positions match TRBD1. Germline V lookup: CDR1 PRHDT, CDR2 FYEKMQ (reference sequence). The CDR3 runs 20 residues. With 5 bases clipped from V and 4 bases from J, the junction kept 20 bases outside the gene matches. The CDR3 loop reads CASSNTADRGRSKRGNTIYF. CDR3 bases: TGTGCCAGCAGCAACACCGCGGACAGGGGGAGAAGCAAACGGGGAAACACCATATATTTT. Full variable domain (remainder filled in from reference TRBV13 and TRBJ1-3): AAGVIQSPRHLIKEKRETATLKCYPIPRHDTVYWYQQGPGQDPQFLISFYEKMQSDKGSIPDRFSAQQFSDYHSELNMSSLELGDSALYFCASSNTADRGRSKRGNTIYFGEGSWLTVV.

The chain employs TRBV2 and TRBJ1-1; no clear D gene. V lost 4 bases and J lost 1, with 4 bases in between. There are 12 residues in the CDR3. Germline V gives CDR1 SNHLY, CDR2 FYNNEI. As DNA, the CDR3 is TGTGCCAGCAGTGCAGAGAACACTGAAGCTTTCTTT. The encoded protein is CASSAENTEAFF.

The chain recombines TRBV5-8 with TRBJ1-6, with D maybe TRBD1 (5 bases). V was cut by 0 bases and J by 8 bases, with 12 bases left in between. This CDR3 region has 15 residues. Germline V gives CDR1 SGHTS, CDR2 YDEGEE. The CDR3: CASSLVRQLHSPLHF. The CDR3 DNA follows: TGTGCCAGCAGCTTGGTCAGACAGTTACATTCACCCCTCCACTTT.

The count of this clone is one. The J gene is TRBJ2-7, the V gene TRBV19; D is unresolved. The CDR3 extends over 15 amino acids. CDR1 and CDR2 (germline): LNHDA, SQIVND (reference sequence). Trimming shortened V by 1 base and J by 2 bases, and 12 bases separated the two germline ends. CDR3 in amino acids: CASSIVLRQTYEQYF. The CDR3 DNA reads TGTGCCAGTAGTATAGTTCTGCGGCAGACCTACGAGCAGTACTTC.

CDR3 sequence: CASSIAGRVKNGYTF. For the CDR3, the DNA is TGTGCCAGTAGTATAGCGGGCAGGGTAAAGAATGGCTACACCTTC. The chain has TRBV19 and TRBJ1-2, with TRBD1 as a possible D gene (5 bases). The CDR3 length is 15 residues. The germline V gene has CDR1 LNHDA and CDR2 SQIVND (reference sequence). Trimming left V 1 base short and J 6 bases short, with 15 bases between. The full variable domain, rest sourced from reference TRBV19 and TRBJ1-2, is DGGITQSPKYLFRKEGQNVTLSCEQNLNHDAMYWYRQDPGQGLRLIYYSQIVNDFQKGDIAEGYSVSREKKESFPLTVTSAQKNPTAFYLCASSIAGRVKNGYTFGSGTRLTVV.

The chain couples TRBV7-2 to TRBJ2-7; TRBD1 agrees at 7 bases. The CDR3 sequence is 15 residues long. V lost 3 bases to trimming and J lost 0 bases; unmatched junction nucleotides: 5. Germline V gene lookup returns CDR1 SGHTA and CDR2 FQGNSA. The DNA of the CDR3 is TGTGCCAGCAGCTTGGACAGGACATACTCCTACGAGCAGTACTTC. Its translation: CASSLDRTYSYEQYF. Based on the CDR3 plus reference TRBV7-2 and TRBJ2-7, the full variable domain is GAGVSQSPSNKVTEKGKDVELRCDPISGHTALYWYRQSLGQGLEFLIYFQGNSAPDKSGLPSDRFSAERTGGSVSTLTIQRTQQEDSAVYLCASSLDRTYSYEQYFGPGTRLTVT.

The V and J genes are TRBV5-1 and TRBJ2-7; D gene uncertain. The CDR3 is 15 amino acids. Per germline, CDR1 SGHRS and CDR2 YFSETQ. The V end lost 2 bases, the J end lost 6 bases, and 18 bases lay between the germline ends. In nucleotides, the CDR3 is TGCGCCAGCAGCTTATTAGGACCGGCGAATGGCGAGCAGTACTTC. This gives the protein CASSLLGPANGEQYF.

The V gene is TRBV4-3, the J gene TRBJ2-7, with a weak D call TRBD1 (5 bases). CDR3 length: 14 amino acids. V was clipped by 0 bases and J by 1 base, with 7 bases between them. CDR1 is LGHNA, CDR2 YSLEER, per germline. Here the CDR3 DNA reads TGCGCCAGCAGCCAAGAGAAGGGGTCCTACGAGCAGTACTTC. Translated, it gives CASSQEKGSYEQYF.

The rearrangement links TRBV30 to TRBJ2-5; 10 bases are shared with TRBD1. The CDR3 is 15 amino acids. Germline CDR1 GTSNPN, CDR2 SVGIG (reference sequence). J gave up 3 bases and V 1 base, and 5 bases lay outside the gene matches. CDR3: CAWSETGGVKETQYF. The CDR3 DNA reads TGTGCCTGGAGTGAGACAGGGGGCGTTAAAGAGACCCAGTACTTC.

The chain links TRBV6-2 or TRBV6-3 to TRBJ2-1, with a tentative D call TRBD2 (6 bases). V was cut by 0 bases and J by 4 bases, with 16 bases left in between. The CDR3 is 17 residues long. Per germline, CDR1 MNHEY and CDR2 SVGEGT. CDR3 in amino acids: CASSYSRLVLSYNEQFF. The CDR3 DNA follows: TGTGCCAGCAGTTACTCCCGACTAGTCCTATCGTACAATGAGCAGTTCTTC.

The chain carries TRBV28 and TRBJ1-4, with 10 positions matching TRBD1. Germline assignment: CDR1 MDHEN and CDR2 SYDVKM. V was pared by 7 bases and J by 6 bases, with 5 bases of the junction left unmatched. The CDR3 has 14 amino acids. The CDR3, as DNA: TGTGCCAGCAATGACAGGGGGCGCGATGAAAAACTGTTTTTT. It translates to CASNDRGRDEKLFF.

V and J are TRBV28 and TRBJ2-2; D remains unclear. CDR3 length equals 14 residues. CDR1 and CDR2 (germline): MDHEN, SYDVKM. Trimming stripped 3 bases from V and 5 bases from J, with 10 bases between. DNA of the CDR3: TGTGCCAGCAGTTTGGCCAAAGGGACCGGGGAGCTGTTTTTT. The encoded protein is CASSLAKGTGELFF.

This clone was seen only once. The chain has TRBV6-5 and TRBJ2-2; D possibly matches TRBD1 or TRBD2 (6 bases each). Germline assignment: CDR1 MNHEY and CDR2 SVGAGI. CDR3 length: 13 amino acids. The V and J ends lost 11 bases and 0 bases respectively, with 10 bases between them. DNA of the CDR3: TGTGCCGTCCGGGGGCCGAACACCGGGGAGCTGTTTTTT. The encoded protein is CAVRGPNTGELFF.